A single sample gave rise to the 20 T cell receptor beta chains below, sequenced in a study of shared clonotypes between healthy human individuals. Data came from immunoSEQ multiplex PCR; TCRdb stores just in-frame clones and leaves some out. The sample shows 700,000 or so clones, about three quarters of them seen only once. The sample taken for sequencing was memory CD4+ T cells sorted from blood. Subset given: CD45RA-negative fraction. These receptors all stem from a woman aged 25-40 years in good health.

Of note for this clone: Distinct nucleotide sequences in the sample also encode this CDR3. The genes are TRBV5-6 and TRBJ1-2, with D unclear. Germline V gene lookup returns CDR1 SGHDT and CDR2 YYEEEE. The V and J ends lost 0 bases and 2 bases respectively, with 8 bases between them. The CDR3 sequence is 14 residues long. CDR3 in DNA: TGTGCCAGCAGCTTGGGAACGGTGAACTATGGCTACACCTTC. Protein: CASSLGTVNYGYTF.

The chain recombines TRBV7-2 with TRBJ2-7, with TRBD2 as a possible D gene (6 bases). This CDR3 is built from 14 residues. The germline gives CDR1 SGHTA, CDR2 FQGNSA. V shed 0 bases and J shed 4 bases, with 10 bases lying between them. The CDR3 DNA reads as TGTGCCAGCAGCTTAGCTCTGCGGGATTACGAGCAGTACTTC. This translates into CASSLALRDYEQYF.

There are a few counts of this clone. A read error may produce the germline difference seen at one junction end. The V call is TRBV7-7, the J call TRBJ2-1; 7 nucleotides match TRBD1. The CDR3 length is 13 residues. Germline CDR1 SSHAT, CDR2 FNYEAQ (reference sequence). CDR3 coding DNA: TGTGCCAGCAACTTAGACAGGGACGATGAGCAGTTCTTC. Its protein product is CASNLDRDDEQFF.

The chain carries TRBV5-1 and TRBJ1-1; 8 bases line up with TRBD1. Trimming at V came to 4 bases and at J to 2 bases, leaving 10 bases not matched to a gene. Germline CDR1 is SGHRS and CDR2 is YFSETQ. CDR3 length: 16 residues. The CDR3 sequence is CASSLAPTGENTEAFF. The CDR3 region has the DNA TGCGCCAGCAGCCTGGCCCCGACAGGGGAAAACACTGAAGCTTTCTTT. Full variable domain (rest looked up from reference TRBV5-1 and TRBJ1-1): KAGVTQTPRYLIKTRGQQVTLSCSPISGHRSVSWYQQTPGQGLQFLFEYFSETQRNKGNFPGRFSGRQFSNSRSEMNVSTLELGDSALYLCASSLAPTGENTEAFFGQGTRLTVV.

The chain employs TRBV5-1 and TRBJ1-5; maybe TRBD1 (5 bases). This CDR3 region has 17 residues. Trimming stripped 4 bases from V and 0 bases from J, with 17 bases between. CDR1 and CDR2 (germline): SGHRS, YFSETQ. The CDR3 DNA sequence: TGCGCCAGCAGCCCCGGGACGGTTGGGAATAGCAATCAGCCCCAGCATTTT. It specifies CASSPGTVGNSNQPQHF.

CDR3 region: CASSELDGRETQYF. DNA for the CDR3: TGTGCCAGCAGTGAGTTAGACGGCCGGGAGACCCAGTACTTC. The chain uses TRBV6-1 and TRBJ2-5; D is undetermined. Germline V gene data show CDR1 as MNHNS and CDR2 as SASEGT. V was pared by 3 bases and J by 5 bases, with 13 bases between. The CDR3 spans 14 residues.

A few counts support this clone. The rearrangement links TRBV27 to TRBJ1-3; D is perhaps TRBD1 (6 bases). This CDR3 comprises 14 residues. Per the germline V gene, CDR1 is MNHEY and CDR2 is SMNVEV (reference sequence). V was trimmed by 3 bases and J by 4 bases, leaving 10 bases between them. Written as DNA, the CDR3 is TGTGCCAGCAGTTTCGGGGGGCGCGGAAACACCATATATTTT. Its translation is CASSFGGRGNTIYF.

This clone was seen a few times. This chain links TRBV28 with TRBJ2-1; D gene unclear. There are 16 residues in the CDR3. Trimming removed 5 bases at V and 4 bases at J, with 18 bases between. In germline, CDR1 is MDHEN, CDR2 SYDVKM. The CDR3 coding sequence is TGTGCCAGCAGTCGGTCCGACTTGTTGGTGTACAATGAGCAGTTCTTC. Protein sequence: CASSRSDLLVYNEQFF.

This clone has a single count. It differs at one base from a far larger clone, so likely a read error. This specimen includes other DNA sequences encoding the same CDR3. This chain connects TRBV5-1 to TRBJ2-5, with D possibly matching TRBD2 (7 bases). The CDR3 covers 15 residues. V was shortened by 4 bases and J by 11 bases, with 24 bases between the two germline ends. Germline CDR1 is SGHRS and CDR2 is YFSETQ. The CDR3 coding sequence is TGCGCCAGCAGCCCAGGGGACTATAAGACGGTGTCTCAGTACTTC. It yields the protein CASSPGDYKTVSQYF.

The chain combines TRBV28 with TRBJ2-2; 13 bases are shared with TRBD2. This CDR3 has 16 residues. Trimming took 7 bases from V and 7 from J; bases not matched to a gene: 9. Germline V gene sequence: CDR1 MDHEN, CDR2 SYDVKM. CDR3 in amino acids: CASTRTSGSIVGELFF. The CDR3 coding sequence is TGTGCCAGCACCCGGACTAGCGGGAGTATCGTCGGGGAGCTGTTTTTT.

V gene TRBV10-1 combines with J gene TRBJ2-5, with TRBD1 as a possible D gene (6 bases). TRBJ2-7 matches the DNA end more closely, so the J call is doubtful. The CDR3 contains 13 residues. Germline V lookup: CDR1 WNHNN, CDR2 SYGVQD (reference sequence). CDR3 residues: CASSERTDYEQYF. CDR3 nucleotide sequence: TGCGCCAGCAGTGAAAGGACAGACTACGAGCAGTACTTC.

This chain connects TRBV13 to TRBJ1-1; 10 nucleotides align to TRBD1. V lost 3 bases to trimming and J lost 1 base; unmatched junction nucleotides: 8. The CDR3 is 17 amino acids. CDR1 PRHDT and CDR2 FYEKMQ come from the germline V gene (reference sequence). CDR3 residues: CASSFRGQGRRNTEAFF. In nucleotides, the CDR3 is TGTGCCAGCAGCTTCAGGGGACAGGGGCGTAGGAACACTGAAGCTTTCTTT. Together with reference TRBV13 and TRBJ1-1, the CDR3 gives the full variable domain: AAGVIQSPRHLIKEKRETATLKCYPIPRHDTVYWYQQGPGQDPQFLISFYEKMQSDKGSIPDRFSAQQFSDYHSELNMSSLELGDSALYFCASSFRGQGRRNTEAFFGQGTRLTVV.

This sequence joins TRBV7-7 and TRBJ2-7, with a tentative D call TRBD1 (5 bases). V was clipped by 0 bases and J by 5 bases, with 11 bases between them. The CDR3 is 14 amino acids. The germline V gene encodes CDR1 SSHAT and CDR2 FNYEAQ (reference sequence). CDR3 sequence: CASSLAQGSNEQYF. CDR3 coding DNA: TGTGCCAGCAGCTTAGCGCAGGGTAGCAACGAGCAGTACTTC.

This clone was recorded only once. The CDR3 sequence is CASSPGTGTRAYEQYF. DNA for the CDR3: TGTGCCAGCTCACCAGGGACCGGGACAAGAGCCTACGAGCAGTACTTC. The rearrangement uses TRBV18 and TRBJ2-7, with a tentative D call TRBD1 (6 bases). Germline-derived CDR1 and CDR2 are KGHSH and LQKENI. V shed 2 bases and J shed 2 bases, with 16 bases lying between them. The CDR3 sequence is 16 residues long. Combining the CDR3 with reference TRBV18 and TRBJ2-7 gives the whole variable domain NAGVMQNPRHLVRRRGQEARLRCSPMKGHSHVYWYRQLPEEGLKFMVYLQKENIIDESGMPKERFSAEFPKEGPSILRIQQVVRGDSAAYFCASSPGTGTRAYEQYFGPGTRLTVT.

This clone was observed a handful of times. The V call is TRBV11-3, the J call TRBJ2-3, with D uncertain. The CDR3 extends over 14 amino acids. The V gene lost 5 bases and the J gene lost 0 bases, with 9 bases spanning the gap. The V gene's germline CDR1 is SGHNT and CDR2 YENEEA. In DNA, the CDR3 is TGTGCCAGCAGCCGGACGGCTAGCACAGATACGCAGTATTTT. Its protein product is CASSRTASTDTQYF. The full variable domain, its missing parts supplied by reference TRBV11-3 and TRBJ2-3, is EAGVVQSPRYKIIEKKQPVAFWCNPISGHNTLYWYLQNLGQGPELLIRYENEEAVDDSQLPKDRFSAERLKGVDSTLKIQPAELGDSAVYLCASSRTASTDTQYFGPGTRLTVL.

A few counts support this clone. The genes are TRBV28 and TRBJ1-1; unclear D gene. The CDR3 sequence is 13 residues long. Germline-derived CDR1 and CDR2 are MDHEN and SYDVKM. V lost 3 bases and J lost 4, with 9 bases in between. The CDR3 DNA is TGTGCCAGCAGTTTGGGTGCCCTCACTGAAGCTTTCTTT. It codes for CASSLGALTEAFF.

The V call is TRBV28, the J call TRBJ2-2; the D gene is possibly TRBD1 (6 bases). CDR3 length: 15 amino acids. Germline loops: CDR1 MDHEN, CDR2 SYDVKM. Trimming pared 5 bases from V and 2 bases from J, leaving 12 bases between. The CDR3 reads CASSPQGPNTGELFF. The CDR3, as DNA: TGTGCCAGCAGTCCACAGGGACCTAACACCGGGGAGCTGTTTTTT.

The chain employs TRBV19 and TRBJ2-2; 7 bases line up with TRBD1. Trimming removed 3 bases from V and 7 bases from J; junction bases left unmatched: 11. CDR1 is LNHDA and CDR2 is SQIVND in the germline V gene (reference sequence). The CDR3 has 16 residues. CDR3 sequence: CASSILGRGMVGELFF. For the CDR3, the DNA is TGTGCCAGTAGTATTTTGGGCAGGGGGATGGTCGGGGAGCTGTTTTTT.

This chain uses TRBV5-5 with TRBJ2-3; D is unclear. V lost 2 bases, J lost 6 bases, and 4 bases lay in between. The CDR3 contains 11 residues. The germline gives CDR1 SGHKS, CDR2 YYEKEE (reference sequence). The CDR3 here is CASSFIDTQYF. The CDR3 nucleotides read TGTGCCAGCAGCTTCATTGATACGCAGTATTTT. The full variable domain, completed using reference TRBV5-5 and TRBJ2-3, is DAGVTQSPTHLIKTRGQQVTLRCSPISGHKSVSWYQQVLGQGPQFIFQYYEKEERGRGNFPDRFSARQFPNYSSELNVNALLLGDSALYLCASSFIDTQYFGPGTRLTVL.

This chain links TRBV5-1 with TRBJ1-2, with D hard to call. Trimming cost V 2 bases and J 2 bases, with 13 bases left between them. Germline CDR1 and CDR2: SGHRS and YFSETQ. The CDR3 length is 15 residues. The CDR3, as DNA: TGCGCCAGCAGCTTAGCCCCCCTAAACAACTATGGCTACACCTTC. It specifies CASSLAPLNNYGYTF.